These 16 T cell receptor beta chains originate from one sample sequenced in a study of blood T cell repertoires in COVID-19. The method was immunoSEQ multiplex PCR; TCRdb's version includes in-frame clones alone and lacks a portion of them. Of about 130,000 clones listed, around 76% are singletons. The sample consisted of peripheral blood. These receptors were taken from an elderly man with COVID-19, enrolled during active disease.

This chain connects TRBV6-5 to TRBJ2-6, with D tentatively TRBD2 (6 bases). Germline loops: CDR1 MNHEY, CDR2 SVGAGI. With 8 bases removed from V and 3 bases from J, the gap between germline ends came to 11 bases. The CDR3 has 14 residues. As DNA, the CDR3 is TGTGCCAGCCACCAGACTAGTGGGGCCAACGTCCTGACTTTC. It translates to CASHQTSGANVLTF.

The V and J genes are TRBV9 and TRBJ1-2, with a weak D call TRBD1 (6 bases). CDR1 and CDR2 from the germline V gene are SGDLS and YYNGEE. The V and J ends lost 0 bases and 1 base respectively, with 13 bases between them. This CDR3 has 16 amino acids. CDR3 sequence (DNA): TGTGCCAGCAGCGTAGGTGGGATACAGGGTAACTATGGCTACACCTTC. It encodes CASSVGGIQGNYGYTF.

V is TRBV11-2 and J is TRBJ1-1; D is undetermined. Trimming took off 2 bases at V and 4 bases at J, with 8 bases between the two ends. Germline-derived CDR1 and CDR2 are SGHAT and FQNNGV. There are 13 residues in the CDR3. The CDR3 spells CASSLWGGTEAFF. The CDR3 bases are TGTGCCAGCAGCTTATGGGGAGGCACTGAAGCTTTCTTT.

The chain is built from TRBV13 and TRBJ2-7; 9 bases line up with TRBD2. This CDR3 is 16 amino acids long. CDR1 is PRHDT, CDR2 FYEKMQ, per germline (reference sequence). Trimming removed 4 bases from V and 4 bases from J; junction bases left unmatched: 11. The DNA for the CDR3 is TGTGCCAGCAGCTCCCTAGACGCGGGAGGGCCTTACGAGCAGTACTTC. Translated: CASSSLDAGGPYEQYF.

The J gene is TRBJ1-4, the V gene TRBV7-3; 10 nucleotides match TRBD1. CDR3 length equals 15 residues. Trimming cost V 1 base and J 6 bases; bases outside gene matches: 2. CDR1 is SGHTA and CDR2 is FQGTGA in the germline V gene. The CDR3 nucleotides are TGTGCCAGCAGCTTAAGCGGGACAGGGGATGAAAAACTGTTTTTT. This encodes CASSLSGTGDEKLFF. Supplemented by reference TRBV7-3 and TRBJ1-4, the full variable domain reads GAGVSQTPSNKVTEKGKYVELRCDPISGHTALYWYRQSLGQGPEFLIYFQGTGAADDSGLPNDRFFAVRPEGSVSTLKIQRTERGDSAVYLCASSLSGTGDEKLFFGSGTQLSVL.

The CDR3 spells CASSSNTQPGAFF. CDR3 nucleotide sequence: TGTGCCAGCAGTTCCAACACGCAACCGGGAGCTTTCTTT. The genes are TRBV28 and TRBJ1-1; no clear D. V shed 4 bases and J shed 10 bases, with 16 bases lying between them. Germline-derived CDR1 and CDR2 are MDHEN and SYDVKM. The CDR3 extends over 13 amino acids.

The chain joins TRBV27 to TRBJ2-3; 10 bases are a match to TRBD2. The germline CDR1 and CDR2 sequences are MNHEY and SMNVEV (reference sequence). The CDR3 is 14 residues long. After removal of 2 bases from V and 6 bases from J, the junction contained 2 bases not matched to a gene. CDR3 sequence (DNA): TGTGCCAGCAGTTTAAGGACTAGCGGCGATACGCAGTATTTT. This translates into CASSLRTSGDTQYF.

CDR3 coding DNA: TGCGCCAGCAGCTTGGGACAGGGGAAGGGAAATGAGCAGTTCTTC. Translating gives CASSLGQGKGNEQFF. V is TRBV5-1 and J is TRBJ2-1; 8 positions agree with TRBD1. Germline CDR1 and CDR2: SGHRS and YFSETQ. The CDR3 spans 15 residues. Losses at the gene ends were 0 bases for V and 7 bases for J; bases not matched to a gene: 6. The full variable domain, in which reference TRBV5-1 and TRBJ2-1 provide the parts outside the CDR3, is KAGVTQTPRYLIKTRGQQVTLSCSPISGHRSVSWYQQTPGQGLQFLFEYFSETQRNKGNFPGRFSGRQFSNSRSEMNVSTLELGDSALYLCASSLGQGKGNEQFFGPGTRLTVL.

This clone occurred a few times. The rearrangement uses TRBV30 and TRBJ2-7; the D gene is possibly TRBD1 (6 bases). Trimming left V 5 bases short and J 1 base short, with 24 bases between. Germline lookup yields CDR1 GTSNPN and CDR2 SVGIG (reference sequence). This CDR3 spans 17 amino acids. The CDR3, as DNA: TGTGCCTGGGACCAGGGGACACTTCAAGGGGCATCCTACGAGCAGTACTTC. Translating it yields CAWDQGTLQGASYEQYF.

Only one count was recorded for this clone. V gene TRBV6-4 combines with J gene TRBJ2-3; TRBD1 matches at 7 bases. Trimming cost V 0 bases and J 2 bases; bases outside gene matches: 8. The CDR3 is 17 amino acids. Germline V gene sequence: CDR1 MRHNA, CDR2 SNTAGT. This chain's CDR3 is CASSDSTRQGLTDTQYF. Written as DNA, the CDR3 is TGTGCCAGCAGTGACTCCACTCGACAGGGCCTCACAGATACGCAGTATTTT.

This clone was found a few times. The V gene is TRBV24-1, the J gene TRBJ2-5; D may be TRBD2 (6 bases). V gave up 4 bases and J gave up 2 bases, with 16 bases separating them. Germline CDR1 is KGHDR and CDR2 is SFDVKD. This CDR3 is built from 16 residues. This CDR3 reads CATSEFSGTGQETQYF. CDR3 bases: TGTGCCACCAGTGAGTTCTCCGGGACTGGGCAAGAGACCCAGTACTTC.

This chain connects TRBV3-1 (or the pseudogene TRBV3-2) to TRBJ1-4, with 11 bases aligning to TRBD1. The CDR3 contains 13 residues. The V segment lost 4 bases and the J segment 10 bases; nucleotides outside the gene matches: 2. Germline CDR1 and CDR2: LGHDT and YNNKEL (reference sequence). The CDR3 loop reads CASSPDRGRKLFF. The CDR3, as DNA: TGTGCCAGCAGCCCGGACAGGGGGCGAAAACTGTTTTTT.

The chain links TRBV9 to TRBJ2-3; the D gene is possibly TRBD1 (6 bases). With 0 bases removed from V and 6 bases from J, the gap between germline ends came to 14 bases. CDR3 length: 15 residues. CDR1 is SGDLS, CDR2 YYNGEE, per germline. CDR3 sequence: CASSVAQGIADTQYF. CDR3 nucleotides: TGTGCCAGCAGCGTAGCACAGGGAATCGCCGATACGCAGTATTTT.

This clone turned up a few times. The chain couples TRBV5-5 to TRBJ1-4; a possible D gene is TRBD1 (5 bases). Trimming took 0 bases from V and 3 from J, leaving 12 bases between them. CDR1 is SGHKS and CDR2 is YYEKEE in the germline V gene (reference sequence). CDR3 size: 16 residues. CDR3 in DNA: TGTGCCAGCAGCTTGGGGACTCGGGGGGCTAATGAAAAACTGTTTTTT. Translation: CASSLGTRGANEKLFF.

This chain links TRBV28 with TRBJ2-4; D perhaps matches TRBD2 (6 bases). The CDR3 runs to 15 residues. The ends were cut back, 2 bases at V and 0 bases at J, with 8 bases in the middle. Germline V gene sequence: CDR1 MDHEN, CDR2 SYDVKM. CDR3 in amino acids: CASSLGGAAKNIQYF. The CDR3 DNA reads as TGTGCCAGCAGTTTAGGCGGGGCAGCCAAAAACATTCAGTACTTC.

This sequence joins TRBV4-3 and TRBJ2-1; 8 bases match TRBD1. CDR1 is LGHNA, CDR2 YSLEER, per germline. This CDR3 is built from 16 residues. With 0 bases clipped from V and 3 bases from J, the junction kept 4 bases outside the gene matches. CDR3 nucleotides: TGCGCCAGCAGCCAAGAGGCAGGGGGCGTCTACAATGAGCAGTTCTTC. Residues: CASSQEAGGVYNEQFF.